One and the same sample provided the 8 T cell receptor beta chains below, sequenced in a study of blood T cell repertoires in COVID-19. TCRdb keeps only in-frame clones here, not all; method: immunoSEQ multiplex PCR. The sample lists about 41,000 clones, approximately 82% occurring once. The sequencing input was peripheral blood. These receptors were collected from a woman over 75 with active or convalescent COVID-19.

The rearrangement uses TRBV29-1 and TRBJ2-7, with TRBD2 matching over 8 bases. The CDR3 sequence is 15 residues long. The V gene end was trimmed by 7 bases and the J gene end by 1 base; junction bases not matched to a gene: 12. The germline V gene has CDR1 SQVTM and CDR2 ANQGSEA. The chain's CDR3 is CSAHLSGTRSYEQYF. In DNA form, the CDR3 reads TGCAGCGCCCACCTGAGCGGGACTAGGTCCTACGAGCAGTACTTC.

The V call is TRBV30, the J call TRBJ1-2; 9 bases line up with TRBD1. CDR3 length: 13 residues. Germline V gives CDR1 GTSNPN, CDR2 SVGIG (reference sequence). After removal of 6 bases from V and 2 bases from J, the junction contained 4 bases not matched to a gene. Here the CDR3 reads CACLGQGNYGYTF. The CDR3 DNA follows: TGTGCCTGTTTGGGACAGGGAAACTATGGCTACACCTTC.

This chain joins TRBV18 and TRBJ2-5; D is perhaps TRBD1 (6 bases). The V gene lost 6 bases and the J gene lost 2 bases, with 16 bases spanning the gap. The CDR3 is made up of 15 amino acids. The germline CDR1 and CDR2 sequences are KGHSH and LQKENI. DNA for the CDR3: TGTGCCAGCTCGACCCGGGGACACCTACAAGAGACCCAGTACTTC. It yields the protein CASSTRGHLQETQYF.

The rearrangement uses TRBV29-1 and TRBJ2-1, with 8 bases aligning to TRBD2. The CDR3 has 15 residues. Losses at the gene ends were 5 bases for V and 8 bases for J; bases not matched to a gene: 14. CDR1 SQVTM and CDR2 ANQGSEA come from the germline V gene. The DNA for the CDR3 is TGCAGCGTTCGATCCGGGACTAGTGGTTTCGATGAGCAGTTCTTC. Translation: CSVRSGTSGFDEQFF.

The CDR3 bases are TGTGCCAGCAGTTTACCCTATCAGCCCCAGCATTTT. It codes for CASSLPYQPQHF. The chain is built from TRBV12-3 or TRBV12-4 and TRBJ1-5, with unresolved D. V was clipped by 2 bases and J by 5 bases, with 4 bases between them. This CDR3 spans 12 amino acids.

This clone was detected once. V and J are TRBV7-2 and TRBJ1-5, with 9 bases aligning to TRBD1. The CDR3 spans 13 residues. CDR1 is SGHTA, CDR2 FQGNSA, per germline. The J segment lost 7 bases and the V segment lost 5 bases, leaving 3 bases of the junction unmatched. The CDR3 sequence is CASSLGQGQPQHF. CDR3 coding DNA: TGTGCCAGCAGCCTAGGACAGGGGCAGCCCCAGCATTTT.

This clone was seen only a few times. The chain joins TRBV11-3 to TRBJ2-1; the D gene is possibly TRBD2 (7 bases). The CDR3 totals 15 residues. V lost 5 bases and J lost 1, with 12 bases in between. Germline V gene data show CDR1 as SGHNT and CDR2 as YENEEA. The CDR3 DNA sequence: TGTGCCAGCAGCCCGGGGGGCAGTTCCTACAATGAGCAGTTCTTC. Its protein is CASSPGGSSYNEQFF.

The rearrangement uses TRBV28 and TRBJ2-7, with TRBD2 matching over 10 bases. Trimming cost V 6 bases and J 3 bases; bases outside gene matches: 8. Germline V gene data show CDR1 as MDHEN and CDR2 as SYDVKM. The CDR3 has 15 amino acids. CDR3 sequence: CASRSLAGVLYEQYF. The CDR3 coding sequence is TGTGCCAGCAGGAGCCTAGCGGGAGTCCTCTACGAGCAGTACTTC.